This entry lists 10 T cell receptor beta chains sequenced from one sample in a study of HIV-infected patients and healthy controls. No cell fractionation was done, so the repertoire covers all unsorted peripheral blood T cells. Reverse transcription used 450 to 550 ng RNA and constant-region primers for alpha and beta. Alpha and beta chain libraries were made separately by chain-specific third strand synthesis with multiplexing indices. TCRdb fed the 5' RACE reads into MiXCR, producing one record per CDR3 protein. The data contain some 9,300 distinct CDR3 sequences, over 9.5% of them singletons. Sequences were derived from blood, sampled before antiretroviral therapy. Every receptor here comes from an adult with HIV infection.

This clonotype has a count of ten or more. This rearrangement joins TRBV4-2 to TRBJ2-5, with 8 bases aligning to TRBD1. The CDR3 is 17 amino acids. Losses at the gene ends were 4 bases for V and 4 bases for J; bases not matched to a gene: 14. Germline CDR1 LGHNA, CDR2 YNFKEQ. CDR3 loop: CASSPISTGGARETQYF. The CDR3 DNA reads TGTGCCAGCAGCCCGATCTCTACAGGGGGTGCGAGAGAGACCCAGTACTTC.

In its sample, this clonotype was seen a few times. CDR3 bases: TGTGCCAGCAGCGTTAACATGAACACTGAAGCTTTCTTT. Translation gives CASSVNMNTEAFF. The J gene is TRBJ1-1, the V gene TRBV7-9, with D hard to call. The V gene's germline CDR1 is SEHNR and CDR2 FQNEAQ (reference sequence). Trimming stripped 5 bases from V and 0 bases from J, with 7 bases between. This CDR3 comprises 13 residues.

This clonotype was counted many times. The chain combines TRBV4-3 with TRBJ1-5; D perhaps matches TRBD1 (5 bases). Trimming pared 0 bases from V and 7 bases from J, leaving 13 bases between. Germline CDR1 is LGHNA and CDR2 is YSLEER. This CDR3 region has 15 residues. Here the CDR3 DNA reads TGCGCCAGCAGCCAAGATAGGAGGGCAGGGCAGCCCCAGCATTTT. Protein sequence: CASSQDRRAGQPQHF.

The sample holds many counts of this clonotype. The CDR3: CSANRDTSNYGYTF. DNA of the CDR3: TGCAGTGCGAACCGGGACACGTCTAACTATGGCTACACCTTC. V gene TRBV20-1 combines with J gene TRBJ1-2, with D perhaps matching TRBD1 (6 bases). V was cut by 6 bases and J by 0 bases, with 14 bases left in between. Germline CDR1 and CDR2: DFQATT and SNEGSKA (reference sequence). The CDR3 is 14 amino acids.

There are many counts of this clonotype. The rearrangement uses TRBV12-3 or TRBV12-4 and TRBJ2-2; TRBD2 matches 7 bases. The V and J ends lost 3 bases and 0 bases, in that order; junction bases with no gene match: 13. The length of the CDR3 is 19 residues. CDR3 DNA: TGTGCCAGCAGTTTCTCATTAGGTCTAGCGGCTACGAACACCGGGGAGCTGTTTTTT. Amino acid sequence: CASSFSLGLAATNTGELFF.

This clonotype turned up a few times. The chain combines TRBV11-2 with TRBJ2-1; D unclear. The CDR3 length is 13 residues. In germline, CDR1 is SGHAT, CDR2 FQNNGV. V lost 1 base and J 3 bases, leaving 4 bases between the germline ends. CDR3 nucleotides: TGTGCCAGCAGCTTAGCCCTCTACAATGAGCAGTTCTTC. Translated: CASSLALYNEQFF.

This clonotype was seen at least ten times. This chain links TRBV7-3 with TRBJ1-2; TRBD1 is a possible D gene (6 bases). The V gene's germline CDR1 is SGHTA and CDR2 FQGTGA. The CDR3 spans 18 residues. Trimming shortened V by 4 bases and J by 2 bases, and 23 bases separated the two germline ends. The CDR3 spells CASSYQGGSVGDNYGYTF. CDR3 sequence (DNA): TGTGCCAGCAGCTATCAAGGGGGTTCCGTAGGGGACAACTATGGCTACACCTTC.

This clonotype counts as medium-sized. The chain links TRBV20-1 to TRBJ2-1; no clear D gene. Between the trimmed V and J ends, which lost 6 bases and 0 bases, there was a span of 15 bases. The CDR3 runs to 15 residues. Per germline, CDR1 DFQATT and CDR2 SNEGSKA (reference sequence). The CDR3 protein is CSAERLGSSYNEQFF. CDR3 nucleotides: TGCAGTGCGGAAAGACTGGGAAGCTCCTACAATGAGCAGTTCTTC.

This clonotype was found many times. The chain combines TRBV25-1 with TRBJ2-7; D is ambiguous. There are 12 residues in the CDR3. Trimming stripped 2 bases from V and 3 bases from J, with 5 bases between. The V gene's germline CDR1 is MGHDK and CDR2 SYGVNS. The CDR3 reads CASSEGVYEQYF. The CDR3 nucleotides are TGTGCCAGCAGTGAAGGGGTCTACGAGCAGTACTTC.

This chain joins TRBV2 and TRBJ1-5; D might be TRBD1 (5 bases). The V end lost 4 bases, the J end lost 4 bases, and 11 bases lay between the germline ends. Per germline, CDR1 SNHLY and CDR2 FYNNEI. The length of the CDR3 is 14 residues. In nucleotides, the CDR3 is TGTGCCAGCAGTGCCACAGGTTTGAATCAGCCCCAGCATTTT. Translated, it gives CASSATGLNQPQHF. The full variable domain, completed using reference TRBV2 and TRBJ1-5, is EPEVTQTPSHQVTQMGQEVILRCVPISNHLYFYWYRQILGQKVEFLVSFYNNEISEKSEIFDDQFSVERPDGSNFTLKIRSTKLEDSAMYFCASSATGLNQPQHFGDGTRLSIL.